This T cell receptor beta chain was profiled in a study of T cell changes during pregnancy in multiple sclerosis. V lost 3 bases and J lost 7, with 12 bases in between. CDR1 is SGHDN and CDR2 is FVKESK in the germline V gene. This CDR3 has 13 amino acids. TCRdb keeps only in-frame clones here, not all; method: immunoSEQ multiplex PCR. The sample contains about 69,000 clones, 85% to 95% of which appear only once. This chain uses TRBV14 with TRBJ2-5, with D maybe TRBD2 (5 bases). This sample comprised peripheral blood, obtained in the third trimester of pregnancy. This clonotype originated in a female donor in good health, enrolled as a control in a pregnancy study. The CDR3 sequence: CASSQGSLSTQYF. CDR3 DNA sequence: TGTGCCAGCAGCCAGGGGAGCTTATCGACCCAGTACTTC.